This TCR beta chain was found in a study of early stage breast cancer tumors. Across the whole study: The ER+/PR+/HER2- tumors included 7 or 8 ductal and a handful of lobular carcinomas. Findings of the study overall: Tumor and normal breast were distinguished via blood comparison in about 85% of the 16 patients. Most shared enriched TCRB sequences were commonly generated ones.

A note on this clone: Its specificity is unknown.

Produced via immunoSEQ multiplex PCR; TCRdb's table is partial and in-frame only. Of 50,000 to 75,000 clones listed, 65% to 80% are singletons. CDR3 length equals 14 residues. The V and J ends lost 5 bases and 5 bases respectively, with 12 bases between them. The germline V gene has CDR1 SGHAT and CDR2 FQNNGV. The clonotype originates from a person aged 25-39 years with breast cancer. This chain connects TRBV11-2 to TRBJ2-2; D may correspond to TRBD1 or TRBD2 (5 bases each). The sequenced sample consisted of blood. The CDR3 DNA sequence: TGTGCCAGCAGCGACGGGGCGAGAACCGGGGAGCTGTTTTTT. It specifies CASSDGARTGELFF. The full variable domain, with the rest looked up from reference TRBV11-2 and TRBJ2-2, is EAGVAQSPRYKIIEKRQSVAFWCNPISGHATLYWYQQILGQGPKLLIQFQNNGVVDDSQLPKDRFSAERLKGVDSTLKIQPAKLEDSAVYLCASSDGARTGELFFGEGSRLTVL.